These T cell receptor beta chains were read from a single sample in a study of cytomegalovirus exposure and HLA in healthy donors. The method was immunoSEQ multiplex PCR; TCRdb's version includes in-frame clones alone and lacks a portion of them. The table includes fewer than 200,000 clones, less than 85% detected once. Sequencing was performed on PBMCs. These receptors came from a man aged 18 to 29 in good health and CMV-seropositive. CDR3s include the opening cysteine and the closing phenylalanine or tryptophan. A D gene is named only where the DNA matches it firmly. Size values are once, few and many counts, or a class for expanded clones, and some rows have none.

size,V,D,J,CDR3,DNA
NA,TRBV19,NA,TRBJ2-7,CASKDSRSYEQYF,TGTGCCAGTAAGGACAGCCGCTCCTACGAGCAGTACTTC
NA,TRBV28,NA,TRBJ1-2,CASSNRALNYGYTF,TGTGCCAGCAGTAACAGGGCTCTTAACTATGGCTACACCTTC
NA,TRBV30,NA,TRBJ1-3,CAWSDTGRNTIYF,TGTGCCTGGAGTGATACAGGGCGAAACACCATATATTTT
NA,TRBV5-1,NA,TRBJ2-3,CASSLGQSDTQYF,TGCGCCAGCAGCTTGGGACAGTCAGATACGCAGTATTTT
NA,TRBV2,NA,TRBJ2-3,CASSVREGAPDTQYF,TGTGCCAGCAGTGTACGGGAGGGGGCCCCAGATACGCAGTATTTT
NA,TRBV4-1,TRBD1,TRBJ1-2,CASSQVPGQSNYGYTF,TGCGCCAGCAGCCAAGTACCGGGACAGAGTAACTATGGCTACACCTTC
NA,TRBV28,NA,TRBJ1-2,CASSLRGGYTF,TGTGCCAGCAGTTTAAGGGGAGGCTACACCTTC
NA,TRBV5-1,NA,TRBJ1-2,CASSRGGGYTF,TGCGCCAGCAGCCGGGGGGGTGGCTACACCTTC
NA,TRBV15,NA,TRBJ1-1,CATSRGRAGLTEAFF,TGTGCCACCAGCAGAGGAAGGGCAGGGCTCACTGAAGCTTTCTTT
few,TRBV27,NA,TRBJ2-7,CASSLDPGAYEQYF,TGTGCCAGCAGTTTAGATCCGGGGGCCTACGAGCAGTACTTC
NA,TRBV15,TRBD1,TRBJ1-4,CATSGDRVGNEKLFF,TGTGCCACCAGCGGCGACAGGGTGGGTAATGAAAAACTGTTTTTT
NA,TRBV5-8,TRBD2,TRBJ2-3,CASRPSGGDTQYF,TGTGCCAGCAGGCCCTCGGGGGGGGATACGCAGTATTTT
NA,TRBV2,TRBD1,TRBJ2-5,CASTGYIGQGEQETQYF,TGTGCCAGCACCGGCTATATAGGACAGGGGGAACAGGAGACCCAGTACTTC
NA,TRBV27,NA,TRBJ1-5,CASPVTVRSNQPQHF,TGTGCCAGCCCCGTCACTGTCCGGAGCAATCAGCCCCAGCATTTT
NA,TRBV10-3,TRBD1,TRBJ1-5,CAISNRGNSNQPQHF,TGTGCCATCAGTAACAGGGGGAATAGCAATCAGCCCCAGCATTTT
NA,TRBV27,NA,TRBJ2-3,CASKFLNRVTDTQYF,TGTGCCAGCAAGTTCCTCAACAGGGTCACAGATACGCAGTATTTT
NA,TRBV21-1,NA,TRBJ1-1,CASSRRGDPGRSKAEAFF,TGTGCCAGCAGCCGCCGTGGGGATCCAGGGAGGTCTAAAGCTGAAGCTTTCTTT
NA,TRBV19,NA,TRBJ2-1,CASSIGRGGYNEQFF,TGTGCCAGTAGTATAGGGAGGGGGGGTTACAATGAGCAGTTCTTC
NA,TRBV11-3,NA,TRBJ2-6,CASSLGSGAAGANVLTF,TGTGCCAGCAGCTTAGGTTCAGGGGCTGCTGGGGCCAACGTCCTGACTTTC
once,TRBV4-2,NA,TRBJ2-1,CASSQDLTEYIEQFF,TGTGCCAGCAGCCAAGATCTAACGGAGTATATTGAGCAGTTCTTC
NA,TRBV7-9,NA,TRBJ2-1,CASSPPLRDNEQFF,TGTGCCAGCAGCCCCCCTCTACGGGACAATGAGCAGTTCTTC
NA,TRBV28,TRBD1,TRBJ1-6,CASNSGTENSPLHF,TGTGCCAGCAATTCCGGGACAGAGAATTCACCCCTCCACTTT
NA,TRBV19,NA,TRBJ2-3,CASSDQGFYTDTQYF,TGTGCCAGTAGTGACCAGGGCTTCTACACAGATACGCAGTATTTT
NA,TRBV5-1,TRBD2,TRBJ2-1,CASSLEVGAGGFREQFF,TGCGCCAGCAGCTTGGAGGTTGGAGCGGGGGGGTTTCGTGAGCAGTTCTTC
few,TRBV2,NA,TRBJ2-7,CALRKPGPGVEQYF,TGTGCCCTTCGGAAACCGGGGCCAGGGGTAGAGCAGTACTTC
NA,TRBV7-8,TRBD1,TRBJ2-7,CASSLGMDRGHEQYF,TGTGCCAGCAGCTTAGGAATGGACAGGGGCCACGAGCAGTACTTC
NA,TRBV6-1,TRBD1,TRBJ1-2,CASSDGNGRGVGGYTF,TGTGCCAGCAGTGACGGAAACGGCAGGGGGGTAGGTGGCTACACCTTC
NA,TRBV4-1,NA,TRBJ2-2,CASSQEPLLGGVNTGELFF,TGCGCCAGCAGCCAAGAACCCCTACTTGGCGGGGTGAACACCGGGGAGCTGTTTTTT
NA,TRBV28,TRBD2,TRBJ2-7,CATGGLASTYEQYF,TGTGCCACAGGGGGACTAGCGTCAACCTACGAGCAGTACTTC
NA,TRBV5-1,TRBD2,TRBJ2-5,CAIPSGRAYEETQYF,TGCGCCATCCCCAGCGGGAGAGCTTACGAAGAGACCCAGTACTTC
once,TRBV7-3,TRBD1,TRBJ2-5,CASSLGTGGLRETQYF,TGTGCCAGCAGCCTAGGGACAGGGGGCCTTAGGGAGACCCAGTACTTC
NA,TRBV25-1,TRBD2,TRBJ2-1,CASSVPGGRYNEQFF,TGTGCCAGCAGTGTTCCTGGCGGGAGGTACAATGAGCAGTTCTTC
NA,TRBV7-9,TRBD2,TRBJ2-1,CASTLGGGRAYKQFF,TGTGCCAGCACCCTGGGGGGCGGGAGGGCCTATAAGCAGTTCTTC
NA,TRBV4-1,NA,TRBJ2-3,CASSERVTDTQYF,TGCGCCAGCTCGGAGCGGGTCACAGATACGCAGTATTTT
NA,TRBV5-1,TRBD1,TRBJ2-7,CASSGGTGAWGTSYEQYF,TGCGCCAGCAGCGGAGGGACAGGGGCTTGGGGTACCTCCTACGAGCAGTACTTC
NA,TRBV28,NA,TRBJ2-1,CASSLRDDEQFF,TGTGCCAGCAGTTTGCGGGACGATGAGCAGTTCTTC
few,TRBV7-9,TRBD1,TRBJ1-2,CAAGRGTGSGYTF,TGTGCCGCAGGTAGAGGGACAGGGAGTGGCTACACCTTC
NA,TRBV28,TRBD1,TRBJ1-2,CASSSAGQGGNLYGYTF,TGTGCCAGCAGTTCTGCCGGACAGGGAGGAAATCTCTATGGCTACACCTTC
NA,TRBV5-1,NA,TRBJ2-3,CASSLGGGTDTQYF,TGCGCCAGCAGCTTGGGCGGGGGCACAGATACGCAGTATTTT
NA,TRBV6-1,NA,TRBJ2-1,CASIPTGRSYNEQFF,TGTGCCAGCATCCCGACAGGGAGGTCCTACAATGAGCAGTTCTTC
once,TRBV2,NA,TRBJ1-4,CASSPQTGLREKLFF,TGTGCCAGCAGCCCCCAGACAGGTCTTAGAGAAAAACTGTTTTTT
NA,TRBV2,TRBD1,TRBJ2-3,CATQDRVSTDTQYF,TGTGCCACCCAAGACAGGGTTAGCACAGATACGCAGTATTTT
NA,TRBV28,TRBD1,TRBJ1-1,CASTLQGPNTEAFF,TGTGCCAGCACCCTACAGGGGCCTAACACTGAAGCTTTCTTT
NA,TRBV9,NA,TRBJ1-2,CASSVGGSGGYGYTF,TGTGCCAGCAGCGTAGGAGGATCGGGGGGCTATGGCTACACCTTC
NA,TRBV6-6,NA,TRBJ2-1,CASSYAGIDKQFF,TGTGCCAGCAGTTACGCCGGCATTGACAAGCAGTTCTTC